Shown below are 9 T cell receptor beta chains from a single sample sequenced in a study of beta chain features in type 1 diabetes. Whole-study findings and limits: Significant though moderate, a shortening of TCRB CDR3s appeared in all four CD4+ subsets of Type 1 diabetes patients.

The authors reverse transcribed all of the isolated RNA, so sequencing captured expressed TCRB transcripts. Some clones are missing from TCRdb's copy, which holds only in-frame ones; the method was immunoSEQ multiplex PCR. This sample yields about 160,000 clones, of which about 8.1% are seen a single time; over 0.5% belongs to the top ten. The antigens of these receptors remain unknown. The sequenced sample consisted of central memory CD4+ T cells from blood. The receptors originated from a woman aged 18-29 years with type 1 diabetes.

In its sample, this clone was seen a few times. The V gene is TRBV20-1, the J gene TRBJ1-4; D is uncertain. In germline, CDR1 is DFQATT, CDR2 SNEGSKA (reference sequence). This CDR3 comprises 11 residues. V lost 6 bases to trimming and J lost 6 bases, with 8 bases between them. The CDR3 DNA reads TGCAGTGCCGGGAAGGATGAAAAACTGTTTTTT. It specifies CSAGKDEKLFF.

The chain employs TRBV6-6 and TRBJ2-5; weak D call: TRBD2 (5 bases). Trimming cost V 6 bases and J 2 bases, with 16 bases left between them. This CDR3 region has 15 residues. Germline V lookup: CDR1 MNHNY, CDR2 SVGAGI (reference sequence). In DNA form, the CDR3 reads TGTGCCAGCAGAACTCCTGGGCGGGCACAAGAGACCCAGTACTTC. Translated, it gives CASRTPGRAQETQYF.

About this clone itself: Other nucleotide sequences in the sample specify the same CDR3. The genes are TRBV18 and TRBJ2-5; possibly TRBD2 for D (5 bases). The CDR3 is 12 residues long. Germline CDR1 reads KGHSH; CDR2 reads LQKENI. Trimming removed 5 bases at V and 1 base at J, with 5 bases between. The CDR3: CASSGGQETQYF. The CDR3 DNA reads TGTGCCAGCTCAGGAGGCCAAGAGACCCAGTACTTC.

The sample holds a few counts of this clone. The chain couples TRBV4-2 to TRBJ2-7; 8 bases fit TRBD2. The CDR3 is made up of 14 amino acids. CDR1 LGHNA and CDR2 YNFKEQ come from the germline V gene. Trimming removed 1 base from V and 12 bases from J; junction bases left unmatched: 11. CDR3 in amino acids: CASSQASLAEGTYF. The CDR3 DNA sequence: TGTGCCAGCAGCCAAGCCTCACTAGCGGAAGGAACGTACTTC.

This clone was counted a few times. The chain uses TRBV30 and TRBJ1-5; TRBD1 is a possible D gene (5 bases). V lost 0 bases and J 7 bases, leaving 16 bases between the germline ends. CDR1 GTSNPN and CDR2 SVGIG come from the germline V gene (reference sequence). The CDR3 contains 15 residues. The CDR3 DNA is TGTGCCTGGAGTGTGACCCTTTGGGGGGGGCAGCCCCAGCATTTT. This gives the protein CAWSVTLWGGQPQHF.

The rearrangement uses TRBV6-6 and TRBJ1-1, with D unclear. Trimming took 7 bases from V and 2 from J, leaving 8 bases between them. The CDR3 runs 12 residues. Germline V gene data show CDR1 as MNHNY and CDR2 as SVGAGI (reference sequence). CDR3 in amino acids: CASISSNTEAFF. The CDR3 DNA reads TGTGCCAGCATTTCCAGTAACACTGAAGCTTTCTTT.

The chain has TRBV19 and TRBJ1-4; D may be TRBD1 (5 bases). CDR1 and CDR2 from the germline V gene are LNHDA and SQIVND (reference sequence). V gave up 7 bases and J gave up 8 bases, with 11 bases separating them. The CDR3 contains 12 residues. The CDR3 DNA is TGTGCCAGTAAGCAGGGCCGGGAAAAACTGTTTTTT. Protein: CASKQGREKLFF.

The rearrangement joins TRBV28 to TRBJ2-3, with D tentatively TRBD2 (7 bases). This CDR3 has 15 amino acids. V shed 2 bases and J shed 4 bases, with 13 bases lying between them. Germline V gives CDR1 MDHEN, CDR2 SYDVKM. DNA for the CDR3: TGTGCCAGCAGTTTAGGGGGGGCGCGCGCAGATACGCAGTATTTT. Translating it yields CASSLGGARADTQYF.

The rearrangement uses TRBV7-2 and TRBJ1-2; perhaps TRBD1 as D (6 bases). The germline CDR1 and CDR2 sequences are SGHTA and FQGNSA. CDR3 length: 16 residues. Trimming took off 5 bases at V and 1 base at J, with 17 bases between the two ends. The DNA for the CDR3 is TGTGCCAGCAGCCTCAAGGGGGGGATAGATAACTATGGCTACACCTTC. Amino acid sequence: CASSLKGGIDNYGYTF.